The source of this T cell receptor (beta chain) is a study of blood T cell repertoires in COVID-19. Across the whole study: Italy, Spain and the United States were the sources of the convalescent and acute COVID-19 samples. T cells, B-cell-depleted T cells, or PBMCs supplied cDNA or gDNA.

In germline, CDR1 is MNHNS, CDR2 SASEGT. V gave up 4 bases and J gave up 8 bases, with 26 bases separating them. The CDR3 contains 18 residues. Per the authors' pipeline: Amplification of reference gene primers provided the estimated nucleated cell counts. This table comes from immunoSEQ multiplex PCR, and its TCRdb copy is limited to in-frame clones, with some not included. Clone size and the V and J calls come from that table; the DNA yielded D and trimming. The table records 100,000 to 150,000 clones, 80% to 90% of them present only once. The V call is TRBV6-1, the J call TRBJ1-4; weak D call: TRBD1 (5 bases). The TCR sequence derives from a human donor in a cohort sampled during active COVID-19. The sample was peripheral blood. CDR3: CASSGRQGGLEIWEKLFF. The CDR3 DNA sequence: TGTGCCAGCAGTGGAAGGCAGGGAGGTCTGGAGATCTGGGAAAAACTGTTTTTT.